Listed below are T cell receptor beta chains from one sample, sequenced in a study of OX40 agonist ivuxolimab in advanced cancers. Assay used: immunoSEQ multiplex PCR; TCRdb lists only in-frame clones, some missing. This sample carries 60,000 to 65,000 clones, 91% of them seen once, and the ten largest clones take roughly 2%. The sample was CD4+ or CD8+ T cells sorted from blood, taken in a trial of the OX40 agonist ivuxolimab. The receptors were sampled from an adult with an advanced solid tumor such as melanoma, head and neck, liver or kidney cancer. Each CDR3 is given with its conserved first and last residue. D genes are given only for firm matches. Where a row states a size, it is once, few, many or the class of an expanded clone; other rows omit it.

DNA,CDR3,D,V,size,J,length
TGTGCCAGCTCACCAGGGACAGGGGGTACCTACGAGCAGTACTTC,CASSPGTGGTYEQYF,TRBD1,TRBV18,NA,TRBJ2-7,15
TGTGCCAGCAGTACGACAGGGACCGGGGCCAACGTCCTGACTTTC,CASSTTGTGANVLTF,TRBD1,TRBV28,NA,TRBJ2-6,15
TGTGCCAGCAGTTTGGAGGGACAGATCTACGAGCAGTACTTC,CASSLEGQIYEQYF,NA,TRBV28,NA,TRBJ2-7,14
TGCGCCAGCAGCTCCGACCGGGACAGAAATGAAAAACTGTTTTTT,CASSSDRDRNEKLFF,TRBD1,TRBV5-1,NA,TRBJ1-4,15
TGTGCCACCGGGACTAGCTACGAGCAGTACTTC,CATGTSYEQYF,TRBD2,TRBV19,few,TRBJ2-7,11
TGTGCCAGCAGTGAAGTGATAAGCGGGGGGGCGTCAGATACGCAGTATTTT,CASSEVISGGASDTQYF,TRBD2,TRBV6-1,NA,TRBJ2-3,17
TGCGCCAGCAGCCAAGTAATCGACACAGGCTACACCTTC,CASSQVIDTGYTF,NA,TRBV4-1,NA,TRBJ1-2,13
TGTGCCAGCTCACCCGGGACTAGGTCCTACAATGAGCAGTTCTTC,CASSPGTRSYNEQFF,TRBD2,TRBV18,NA,TRBJ2-1,15
TGTGCCAGCAGCTTCTGGGGGTTCGCTGAAGCTTTCTTT,CASSFWGFAEAFF,NA,TRBV5-6,NA,TRBJ1-1,13
TGTGCCAGCAAAGATAGCAATCAGCCCCAGCATTTT,CASKDSNQPQHF,NA,TRBV28,few,TRBJ1-5,12
TGTGCCAGCAGCGTAGGTCTTGAGGGGCCCCAGCATTTT,CASSVGLEGPQHF,NA,TRBV9,few,TRBJ1-5,13
TGTGCCAGCAAACTACAGGGTGTAGAATCACCCCTCCACTTT,CASKLQGVESPLHF,NA,TRBV27,NA,TRBJ1-6,14
TGTGCCTGCTGTGGGATAGCGAATGAAAAACTGTTTTTT,CACCGIANEKLFF,NA,TRBV30,NA,TRBJ1-4,13
TGTGCCAGCAGCATGCTGCGGAGGGCCGGAGACACTGAAGCTTTCTTT,CASSMLRRAGDTEAFF,NA,TRBV21-1,NA,TRBJ1-1,16
TGTGCCAGCAGCTTTACGTCAAGGGACACTGAAGCTTTCTTT,CASSFTSRDTEAFF,NA,TRBV9,once,TRBJ1-1,14
TGTGCCAGCAGCTTTCCTGCAGGTTACACCGGGGAGCTGTTTTTT,CASSFPAGYTGELFF,NA,TRBV11-2,once,TRBJ2-2,15
TGTGCCAGCAGCCTAGACATGGCTACGGGAGGCTACACCTTC,CASSLDMATGGYTF,NA,TRBV5-8,NA,TRBJ1-2,14
TGTGCCAGCAGTGAGGCGGGGGGGCCCTACAATGAGCAGTTCTTC,CASSEAGGPYNEQFF,TRBD2,TRBV6-4,once,TRBJ2-1,15
TGTGCCAGCAGCATAATGCATCGGGACACTGAAGCTTTCTTT,CASSIMHRDTEAFF,NA,TRBV2,once,TRBJ1-1,14
TGTGCCAGCTCACCACGACGGGAGACCCAGTACTTC,CASSPRRETQYF,NA,TRBV18,few,TRBJ2-5,12
TGTGCCAGCAGGGTAGGCCGGGACTCAAGGCACGAGCAGTACTTC,CASRVGRDSRHEQYF,NA,TRBV2,NA,TRBJ2-7,15
TGCAGCGTTGAAGGGCGACAGACAGATACGCAGTATTTT,CSVEGRQTDTQYF,NA,TRBV29-1,NA,TRBJ2-3,13
TGTGCCAGCAGGCCTACAGGGGGCGCGGCGCAGTACTTC,CASRPTGGAAQYF,TRBD1,TRBV6-5,NA,TRBJ2-7,13
TGTGCCAGCAGCGTAGTCGACGCCGGCTACACCTTC,CASSVVDAGYTF,NA,TRBV9,NA,TRBJ1-2,12
TGTGCCAGCAGTAAACTAGCGGGAGGAGAGACCCAGTACTTC,CASSKLAGGETQYF,TRBD2,TRBV28,once,TRBJ2-5,14
TGTGCCAGCACTCTCCCCGGTGGGGTGAACACTGAAGCTTTCTTT,CASTLPGGVNTEAFF,NA,TRBV28,NA,TRBJ1-1,15
TGTGCCAGCAGTGAATCCCTAGCGGGGGTGCAGACCCAGTACTTC,CASSESLAGVQTQYF,TRBD2,TRBV2,NA,TRBJ2-5,15
TGTGCCAGTAGTACAACTAGCGGGGGGACGGATACGCAGTATTTT,CASSTTSGGTDTQYF,TRBD2,TRBV19,NA,TRBJ2-3,15
TGCGCCAGCAGCCAGACCGGGACAGGGGGGACAGATACGCAGTATTTT,CASSQTGTGGTDTQYF,TRBD1,TRBV4-1,once,TRBJ2-3,16
TGTGCCAGCAGTTCCGGGACAGGGGGTTTGGAGACCCAGTACTTC,CASSSGTGGLETQYF,TRBD1,TRBV7-9,NA,TRBJ2-5,15
TGTGCCAGCAGCTTGGCCTTTCAGGGAGAACGCTATGGCTACACCTTC,CASSLAFQGERYGYTF,NA,TRBV5-4,NA,TRBJ1-2,16
TGTGCCAGAAGGTCGTCCGGGAGAGGCCAAGAGACCCAGTACTTC,CARRSSGRGQETQYF,NA,TRBV7-5,once,TRBJ2-5,15
TGTGCCAGCAGCCAAGAACGCAGGGCTTTCTATGGCTACACCTTC,CASSQERRAFYGYTF,NA,TRBV4-2,NA,TRBJ1-2,15
TGTGCCAGCAGGCAGGGGGGGACAGGGTGGCACGAGCAGTACTTC,CASRQGGTGWHEQYF,TRBD1,TRBV2,once,TRBJ2-7,15
TGCAGTGTCGAGCGGGACGAGCAGTACTTC,CSVERDEQYF,NA,TRBV20-1,NA,TRBJ2-7,10
TGTGCCAGCAGCCTCACAGGGGCCGAGTACAATGAGCAGTTCTTC,CASSLTGAEYNEQFF,TRBD1,TRBV9,once,TRBJ2-1,15
TGTGCCAGCAGGATGGACAGCGCGAATTCACCCCTCCACTTT,CASRMDSANSPLHF,NA,TRBV6-5,NA,TRBJ1-6,14
TGCGCCAGCAGCCAAGATACAGGTCCTTCGGTGGCCAACGTCCTGACTTTC,CASSQDTGPSVANVLTF,NA,TRBV4-3,NA,TRBJ2-6,17
TGTGCCAGCAGCAAAGGGCGGGTAACCGGGGAGCTGTTTTTT,CASSKGRVTGELFF,NA,TRBV6-1,NA,TRBJ2-2,14
TGCAGCGTTGGGCGCGCGAGTTCGGACACCGGGGAGCTGTTTTTT,CSVGRASSDTGELFF,NA,TRBV29-1,NA,TRBJ2-2,15
TGTGCCAGCAGCCGGGACAGGGATTTCCAAGAGACCCAGTACTTC,CASSRDRDFQETQYF,TRBD1,TRBV4-2,NA,TRBJ2-5,15
TGTGCCAGCAGCTTTCGTATGGGGGCAGGCCCTAAGGTGGAGACCCAGTACTTC,CASSFRMGAGPKVETQYF,NA,TRBV7-6,NA,TRBJ2-5,18
TGCGCCAGCAGCCAAGGGGGGGGAAGCTCCTACGAGCAGTACTTC,CASSQGGGSSYEQYF,TRBD2,TRBV4-1,NA,TRBJ2-7,15
TGCGCCAGCAGCCAAGCGGTTAGTGCGGGGGGAACTAGGTATACGCAGTATTTT,CASSQAVSAGGTRYTQYF,TRBD2,TRBV4-1,NA,TRBJ2-3,18
TGTGCCAGCTCCCCAAGCGAGGGGTACCAAGAGACCCAGTACTTC,CASSPSEGYQETQYF,NA,TRBV18,NA,TRBJ2-5,15
TGTGCCAGCAGCATACCGGCGTCTAGGGAGACCCAGTACTTC,CASSIPASRETQYF,NA,TRBV7-8,NA,TRBJ2-5,14
TGTGCCAGTAGTCTGGAACGAAACACCGGGGAGCTGTTTTTT,CASSLERNTGELFF,NA,TRBV19,NA,TRBJ2-2,14
TGTGCCAGCACTCCTACCGGAGCCCCCTACGAGCAGTACTTC,CASTPTGAPYEQYF,NA,TRBV28,few,TRBJ2-7,14
TGTGCCAGCTCACCCAGGCAGGATGGGACGGCCCCCTCTGGAAACACCATATATTTT,CASSPRQDGTAPSGNTIYF,NA,TRBV18,once,TRBJ1-3,19
TGTGCCATCAGTAGACAGATCCAAGAGACCCAGTACTTC,CAISRQIQETQYF,NA,TRBV10-3,NA,TRBJ2-5,13
TGTGCCAGCAGTTCCGGGACAGGGGTTGGTAATGAGCAGTTCTTC,CASSSGTGVGNEQFF,TRBD1,TRBV28,NA,TRBJ2-1,15
TGTGCCAGCAGCCTTCAGCGGGAGGGAACCGGGGAGCTGTTTTTT,CASSLQREGTGELFF,TRBD2,TRBV4-2,NA,TRBJ2-2,15
TGTGCCACCAGCTCCACGGGGAACACTGAAGCTTTCTTT,CATSSTGNTEAFF,NA,TRBV15,NA,TRBJ1-1,13